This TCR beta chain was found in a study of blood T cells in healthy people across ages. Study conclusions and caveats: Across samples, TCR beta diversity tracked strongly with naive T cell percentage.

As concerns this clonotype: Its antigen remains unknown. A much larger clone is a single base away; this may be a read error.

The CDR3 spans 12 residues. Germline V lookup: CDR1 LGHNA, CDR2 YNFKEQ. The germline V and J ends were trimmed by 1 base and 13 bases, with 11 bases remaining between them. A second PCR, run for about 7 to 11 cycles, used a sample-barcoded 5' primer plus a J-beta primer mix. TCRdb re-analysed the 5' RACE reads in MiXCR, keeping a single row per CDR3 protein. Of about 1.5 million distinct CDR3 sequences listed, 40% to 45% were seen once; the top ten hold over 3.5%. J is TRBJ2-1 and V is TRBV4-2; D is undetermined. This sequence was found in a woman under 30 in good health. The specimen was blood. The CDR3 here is CASSQASETQFF. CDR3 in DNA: TGTGCCAGCAGCCAAGCTTCAGAGACCCAGTTCTTC.